The rows below give T cell receptor beta chains drawn from one sample of a study of regulatory T cells in long-lasting Graves disease. TCRdb analysed the multiplex PCR reads with MiXCR anew, one entry per CDR3 protein. The sample lists about 540,000 distinct CDR3 sequences, approximately 13% seen once, with more than 8.5% in the top ten. These data also formed part of another study, on T cells in Graves' hyperthyroidism and ophthalmopathy.

This specimen was peripheral blood mononuclear cells (PBMCs), taken at new diagnosis, from a patient treated with antithyroid drugs. The receptors stem from a man aged 25 to 40 with Graves disease. CDR3s include the opening cysteine and the closing phenylalanine or tryptophan. D genes are given only for firm matches. The listing skips clone size in some rows; elsewhere it reads once, few, many or a size class.

>many|TRBJ2-1|.|TRBV29-1
TGCAGCGTTGGTAAGGCCAGCAGGACTTACAATGAGCAGTTCTTC
CSVGKASRTYNEQFF
>few|TRBJ1-3|TRBD1|TRBV29-1
TGCAGCGTTGGGAAGACAGGGGGAAACACCATATATTTT
CSVGKTGGNTIYF
>many|TRBJ2-1|.|TRBV12-3/TRBV12-4
TGTGCCAGCAGTCCCACTAACACCAATGAGCAGTTCTTC
CASSPTNTNEQFF
>many|TRBJ1-1|.|TRBV28
TGTGCCAGCAGTTTATCGTTCAACACTGAAGCTTTCTTT
CASSLSFNTEAFF
>many|TRBJ1-2|.|TRBV12-3/TRBV12-4
TGTGCCAGCACCCCGAGTGGCAGAACTAACTATGGCTACACCTTC
CASTPSGRTNYGYTF
>many|TRBJ1-2|TRBD1|TRBV2
TGTGCCAGCAGTGCCGACAGGGGAGTTAACTATGGCTACACCTTC
CASSADRGVNYGYTF
>many|TRBJ1-2|TRBD1|TRBV28
TGTGCCAGCAGCCAGACAGGGAACTATGGCTACACCTTC
CASSQTGNYGYTF
>many|TRBJ2-7|TRBD2|TRBV20-1
TGCAGTGGCGCGGGGGGAACCCCCTACGAGCAGTACTTC
CSGAGGTPYEQYF
>.|TRBJ2-7|.|TRBV20-1
TGCAGTGCTACGGGAAGCAACTACGAGCAGTACTTC
CSATGSNYEQYF
>many|TRBJ2-1|.|TRBV12-3/TRBV12-4
TGTGCCAGCCAAAGCGGAGGGGGAAGCTCCTACAATGAGCAGTTCTTC
CASQSGGGSSYNEQFF
>many|TRBJ2-7|TRBD2|TRBV14
TGTGCCAGCAGAGAAAGCGGGAGGGACTACGAGCAGTACTTC
CASRESGRDYEQYF
>.|TRBJ2-1|.|TRBV20-1
TGCAGTGCTAGAATCCGGCGGGATCCCTACAATGAGCAGTTCTTC
CSARIRRDPYNEQFF
>many|TRBJ1-2|.|TRBV27
TGTGCCAGCAGTACAAAGGGGATCCCTCCCCACTATGGCTACACCTTC
CASSTKGIPPHYGYTF
>.|TRBJ1-2|.|TRBV20-1
TGCAGTGCTAGAGAAGGGCAGGGCTATGGCTACACCTTC
CSAREGQGYGYTF
>.|TRBJ1-3|.|TRBV2
TGTGCCAGCAGTCTGGGTGGAGCAGCCCTATTCTCTGGAAACACCATATATTTT
CASSLGGAALFSGNTIYF
>.|TRBJ2-4|.|TRBV24-1
TGTGCCACCAGTGACGACCGGCTCAGCGACATTCAGTACTTC
CATSDDRLSDIQYF
>many|TRBJ1-1|.|TRBV5-8
TGTGCCAGCATTTTCACCGGACGGCGAATCATCGACACTGAAGCTTTCTTT
CASIFTGRRIIDTEAFF
>.|TRBJ1-2|.|TRBV5-1
TGCGCCAGCAGCTTGAGACCAACAGGGAAGACTAACTATGGCTACACCTTC
CASSLRPTGKTNYGYTF
>many|TRBJ2-3|TRBD2|TRBV12-3/TRBV12-4
TGTGCCAGCAGTATGGGACTAGCGGGAGAGGCAGATACGCAGTATTTT
CASSMGLAGEADTQYF